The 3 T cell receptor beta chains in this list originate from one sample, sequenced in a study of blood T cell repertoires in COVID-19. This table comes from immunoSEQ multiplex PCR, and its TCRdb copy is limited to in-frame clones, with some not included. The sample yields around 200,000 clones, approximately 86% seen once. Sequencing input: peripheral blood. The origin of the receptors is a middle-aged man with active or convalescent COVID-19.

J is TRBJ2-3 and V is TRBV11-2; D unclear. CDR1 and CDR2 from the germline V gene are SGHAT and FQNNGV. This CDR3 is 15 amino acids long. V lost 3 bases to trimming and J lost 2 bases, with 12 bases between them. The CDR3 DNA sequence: TGTGCCAGCAGCTTTAAAACGGTATACACAGATACGCAGTATTTT. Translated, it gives CASSFKTVYTDTQYF.

CDR3 nucleotides: TGCGCCACCGAAAGCGGGAACACAGATACGCAGTATTTT. Translating gives CATESGNTDTQYF. J is TRBJ2-3 and V is TRBV10-1, with 7 bases that match TRBD2. Germline loops: CDR1 WNHNN, CDR2 SYGVQD (reference sequence). The CDR3 has 13 residues. Trimming removed 10 bases from V and 2 bases from J; junction bases left unmatched: 6.

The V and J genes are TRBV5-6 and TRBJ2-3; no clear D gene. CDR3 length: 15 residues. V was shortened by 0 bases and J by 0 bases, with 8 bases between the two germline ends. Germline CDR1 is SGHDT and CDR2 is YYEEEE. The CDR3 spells CASSLVGTSTDTQYF. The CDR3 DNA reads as TGTGCCAGCAGCTTGGTGGGCACAAGCACAGATACGCAGTATTTT. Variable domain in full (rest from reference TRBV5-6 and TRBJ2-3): DAGVTQSPTHLIKTRGQQVTLRCSPKSGHDTVSWYQQALGQGPQFIFQYYEEEERQRGNFPDRFSGHQFPNYSSELNVNALLLGDSALYLCASSLVGTSTDTQYFGPGTRLTVL.